What follows are 30 T cell receptor beta chains derived from one specimen sequenced in a study of neoadjuvant anti-PD-1 for oral cavity cancer. Some clones are missing from TCRdb's copy, which holds only in-frame ones; the method was immunoSEQ multiplex PCR. The sample has 55,000 to 75,000 clones, 65% to 80% seen once. This material consisted of PBMCs, taken before nivolumab (anti-PD-1) treatment. These receptors came from a person aged 35-79 years with oral cavity squamous cell carcinoma.

The gene calls are TRBV5-6 and TRBJ2-3, with TRBD1 matching over 7 bases. Germline V gene sequence: CDR1 SGHDT, CDR2 YYEEEE. This CDR3 spans 18 amino acids. With 0 bases clipped from V and 2 bases from J, the junction kept 12 bases outside the gene matches. CDR3 sequence reads: CASSLAALNRGYTDTQYF. The CDR3 nucleotides read TGTGCCAGCAGCTTGGCCGCCTTGAACAGGGGATACACAGATACGCAGTATTTT.

This chain joins TRBV30 and TRBJ2-5; 8 bases agree with TRBD2. The V and J ends lost 0 bases and 5 bases, in that order; junction bases with no gene match: 8. CDR1 is GTSNPN and CDR2 is SVGIG in the germline V gene (reference sequence). CDR3 size: 15 residues. CDR3 DNA: TGTGCCTGGAGTGTTGAAGCGGGAGTTACGGAGACCCAGTACTTC. It is translated as CAWSVEAGVTETQYF.

The rearrangement links TRBV9 to TRBJ2-5; D is possibly TRBD1 or TRBD2 (5 bases each). The CDR3 covers 15 residues. CDR1 is SGDLS and CDR2 is YYNGEE in the germline V gene. V shed 2 bases and J shed 5 bases, with 16 bases lying between them. In nucleotides, the CDR3 is TGTGCCAGCAGCGTGGGTCCCCTCGAGGGGGAGACCCAGTACTTC. The encoded protein is CASSVGPLEGETQYF.

The chain uses TRBV30 and TRBJ2-3; TRBD1 aligns across 7 bases. Germline CDR1 reads GTSNPN; CDR2 reads SVGIG (reference sequence). The CDR3 length is 14 residues. V was pared by 0 bases and J by 5 bases, with 5 bases of the junction left unmatched. CDR3 DNA sequence: TGTGCCTGGAGTGTACGGCAGGGGGTAGATACGCAGTATTTT. Its protein is CAWSVRQGVDTQYF.

The rearrangement joins TRBV6-1 to TRBJ1-4; 7 nucleotides match TRBD1. The CDR3 extends over 14 amino acids. CDR1 MNHNS and CDR2 SASEGT come from the germline V gene. With 5 bases clipped from V and 5 bases from J, the junction kept 5 bases outside the gene matches. This CDR3 reads CASSSQGSNEKLFF. CDR3 DNA sequence: TGTGCCAGCAGTTCACAGGGGAGCAATGAAAAACTGTTTTTT.

This rearrangement joins TRBV10-3 to TRBJ2-1; TRBD2 matches at 8 bases. Germline CDR1 ENHRY, CDR2 SYGVKD. V shed 4 bases, J shed 6 bases, and the junction held 20 bases outside the gene matches. The CDR3 is 19 amino acids. CDR3 sequence reads: CAISGRRGGRLVTSNEQFF. The CDR3 DNA is TGTGCCATCAGTGGGCGACGGGGGGGCAGACTGGTCACGTCCAATGAGCAGTTCTTC.

CDR3 protein: CASSLGSRGYTEAFF. CDR3 in DNA: TGTGCCAGCAGCTTGGGATCACGGGGGTACACTGAAGCTTTCTTT. V and J are TRBV5-6 and TRBJ1-1; D perhaps matches TRBD1 (5 bases). The CDR3 covers 15 residues. V was shortened by 0 bases and J by 3 bases, with 12 bases between the two germline ends. Germline CDR1 SGHDT, CDR2 YYEEEE.

The J gene is TRBJ1-4, the V gene TRBV11-3; D perhaps matches TRBD1 (6 bases). The germline CDR1 and CDR2 sequences are SGHNT and YENEEA. This CDR3 spans 19 amino acids. The germline V and J ends were trimmed by 5 bases and 4 bases, with 26 bases remaining between them. CDR3 loop: CASSARTDEYPQHNEKLFF. The CDR3 coding sequence is TGTGCCAGCAGCGCCCGGACAGACGAATACCCACAACATAATGAAAAACTGTTTTTT.

The V call is TRBV28, the J call TRBJ1-1; no reliable D call. V dropped 10 bases and J dropped 0 bases, with 12 bases sitting between them. Germline loops: CDR1 MDHEN, CDR2 SYDVKM. There are 13 residues in the CDR3. The CDR3 is CATADGLNTEAFF. CDR3 DNA: TGTGCCACCGCGGACGGATTGAACACTGAAGCTTTCTTT. Using reference TRBV28 and TRBJ1-1 for the parts outside the CDR3, the full variable domain is DVKVTQSSRYLVKRTGEKVFLECVQDMDHENMFWYRQDPGLGLRLIYFSYDVKMKEKGDIPEGYSVSREKKERFSLILESASTNQTSMYLCATADGLNTEAFFGQGTRLTVV.

V usage is TRBV6-5 and J usage is TRBJ1-6; D is ambiguous. V was pared by 0 bases and J by 9 bases, with 6 bases between. Germline CDR1 and CDR2: MNHEY and SVGAGI. The CDR3 covers 13 residues. The CDR3 loop reads CASSYSFGSPLHF. The CDR3 DNA reads as TGTGCCAGCAGTTACTCGTTCGGTTCACCCCTCCACTTT.

The chain joins TRBV19 to TRBJ1-2; D call uncertain. The V gene lost 6 bases and the J gene lost 1 base, with 9 bases spanning the gap. CDR1 is LNHDA, CDR2 SQIVND, per germline (reference sequence). This CDR3 contains 13 residues. The CDR3 region is CASSLTLNYGYTF. CDR3 nucleotides: TGTGCCAGTAGCTTGACACTTAACTATGGCTACACCTTC.

The rearrangement uses TRBV9 and TRBJ1-4, with a tentative D call TRBD1 (5 bases). Trimming shortened V by 0 bases and J by 5 bases, and 11 bases separated the two germline ends. This CDR3 contains 15 residues. Per the germline V gene, CDR1 is SGDLS and CDR2 is YYNGEE. The CDR3 protein is CASSVGRVENEKLFF. Here the CDR3 DNA reads TGTGCCAGCAGCGTAGGCAGGGTAGAAAATGAAAAACTGTTTTTT.

This clone was detected only once. This chain links TRBV11-2 with TRBJ2-3; D is perhaps TRBD1 (6 bases). From germline, CDR1 is SGHAT and CDR2 FQNNGV. The CDR3 is 14 residues long. V gave up 8 bases and J gave up 0 bases, with 12 bases separating them. As DNA, the CDR3 is TGTGCCAGCTTAAGAGGGGGAAGCACAGATACGCAGTATTTT. Amino acids: CASLRGGSTDTQYF.

The gene calls are TRBV19 and TRBJ1-5; weak D call: TRBD1 (6 bases). The V gene lost 5 bases and the J gene lost 2 bases, with 19 bases spanning the gap. The CDR3 loop spans 17 amino acids. Germline lookup yields CDR1 LNHDA and CDR2 SQIVND (reference sequence). As DNA, the CDR3 is TGTGCCAGTAGTCCCCATAGGGGGGGCAGCGGCAATCAGCCCCAGCATTTT. Encoded protein: CASSPHRGGSGNQPQHF.

The CDR3 DNA sequence: TGTGCCAGCAGTTACTTGGGGGGAGAGGGATATGGCTACACCTTC. It codes for CASSYLGGEGYGYTF. The chain couples TRBV6-6 to TRBJ1-2, with a possible D match to TRBD1 (5 bases). The CDR3 runs to 15 residues. Germline lookup yields CDR1 MNHNY and CDR2 SVGAGI (reference sequence). V lost 1 base and J 5 bases, leaving 14 bases between the germline ends.

This chain links TRBV5-4 with TRBJ1-1; D perhaps matches TRBD1 (5 bases). Germline assignment: CDR1 SGHNT and CDR2 YYREEE (reference sequence). CDR3 length: 16 residues. V was clipped by 1 base and J by 5 bases, with 18 bases between them. CDR3 bases: TGTGCCAGCAGCTTGAGGTTAGGGGCAGGGAAAACTGAAGCTTTCTTT. It codes for CASSLRLGAGKTEAFF.

J is TRBJ2-7 and V is TRBV9, with D maybe TRBD2 (6 bases). CDR1 is SGDLS, CDR2 YYNGEE, per germline. The V gene lost 0 bases and the J gene lost 0 bases, with 10 bases spanning the gap. The CDR3 sequence is 15 residues long. The CDR3 bases are TGTGCCAGCAGCGTAGGGACTATGAGCTCCTACGAGCAGTACTTC. Amino acid sequence: CASSVGTMSSYEQYF.

CDR3 nucleotides: TGTGCCAGCTCACGAAGACAAAGACAGGGGGAAAAACTGTTTTTT. Translating gives CASSRRQRQGEKLFF. The chain is built from TRBV18 and TRBJ1-4; 8 bases align to TRBD1. Germline CDR1 is KGHSH and CDR2 is LQKENI. The CDR3 is 15 residues long. The V gene end was trimmed by 4 bases and the J gene end by 8 bases; junction bases not matched to a gene: 9.

The chain joins TRBV7-7 to TRBJ2-2, with D maybe TRBD1 (5 bases). Germline CDR1 reads SSHAT; CDR2 reads FNYEAQ (reference sequence). This CDR3 has 15 residues. V was clipped by 1 base and J by 0 bases, with 6 bases between them. CDR3 sequence (DNA): TGTGCCAGCAGCTTAGGACAGCCGAACACCGGGGAGCTGTTTTTT. As protein: CASSLGQPNTGELFF.

Only one count was recorded for this clone. V and J are TRBV6-5 and TRBJ2-3; no clear D gene. The CDR3 covers 14 residues. V was shortened by 7 bases and J by 0 bases, with 11 bases between the two germline ends. Germline loops: CDR1 MNHEY, CDR2 SVGAGI. The CDR3 reads CASNPLGSTDTQYF. The CDR3 bases are TGTGCCAGCAATCCCCTAGGCAGCACAGATACGCAGTATTTT.

Points on this clone: A junction end diverges from the germline sequence, so it may reflect a read error. Different DNA sequences within this sample yield the same CDR3. The J gene is TRBJ2-5, the V gene TRBV29-1; 7 bases line up with TRBD2. Per germline, CDR1 SQVTM and CDR2 ANQGSEA. The CDR3 extends over 13 amino acids. CDR3 residues: CSVALANQETQYF. The CDR3 coding sequence is TGTAGCGTTGCACTAGCGAATCAAGAGACCCAGTACTTC.

The chain carries TRBV5-1 and TRBJ1-2; 8 bases are a match to TRBD1. This CDR3 region has 16 residues. CDR1 and CDR2 (germline): SGHRS, YFSETQ. The trim removed 1 base at V and 8 bases at J, leaving 13 bases unmatched. The CDR3 region has the DNA TGCGCCAGCAGCTTGTCCCCAGGGGGCGCTTCGAGGGGCTACACCTTC. Translated: CASSLSPGGASRGYTF.

The V call is TRBV7-9, the J call TRBJ2-2, with D unresolved. CDR3 size: 14 residues. V was cut by 7 bases and J by 0 bases, with 9 bases left in between. Germline CDR1 is SEHNR and CDR2 is FQNEAQ (reference sequence). CDR3 sequence (DNA): TGTGCCAGCACGACACAGTCGAACACCGGGGAGCTGTTTTTT. Amino acid sequence: CASTTQSNTGELFF.

The chain combines TRBV29-1 with TRBJ1-3; a possible D gene is TRBD1 (5 bases). Trimming took off 5 bases at V and 3 bases at J, with 17 bases between the two ends. From germline, CDR1 is SQVTM and CDR2 ANQGSEA. The CDR3 sequence is 15 residues long. The CDR3 nucleotides read TGCAGCGTTCTCCACGCCCGGGGCATTGGAAACACCATATATTTT. Its protein is CSVLHARGIGNTIYF.

The chain uses TRBV19 and TRBJ2-3; the match to TRBD2 covers 8 bases. Germline trimming cut 6 bases from V and 4 bases from J; bases unmatched to any gene: 6. CDR1 LNHDA and CDR2 SQIVND come from the germline V gene (reference sequence). This CDR3 contains 14 residues. CDR3 loop: CASSLSGNADTQYF. The CDR3 DNA is TGTGCCAGTAGCCTTAGCGGGAACGCAGATACGCAGTATTTT.

In its sample, this clone was seen once. The chain joins TRBV11-2 to TRBJ1-5; possible D gene TRBD1, 5 bases. Trimming cost V 4 bases and J 0 bases, with 7 bases left between them. The CDR3 loop spans 14 amino acids. The germline V gene has CDR1 SGHAT and CDR2 FQNNGV. Here the CDR3 DNA reads TGTGCCAGCAGCTGGACATCTAGCAATCAGCCCCAGCATTTT. As protein: CASSWTSSNQPQHF.

The chain links TRBV7-2 to TRBJ1-3; D is possibly TRBD1 (5 bases). The CDR3 is 17 amino acids. V was clipped by 2 bases and J by 4 bases, with 18 bases between them. Germline lookup yields CDR1 SGHTA and CDR2 FQGNSA. CDR3 residues: CASSLRSEGHSGNTIYF. CDR3 nucleotides: TGTGCCAGCAGCTTAAGATCGGAGGGGCACTCAGGAAACACCATATATTTT.

The genes are TRBV6-6 and TRBJ2-7; TRBD2 matches at 9 bases. Germline-derived CDR1 and CDR2 are MNHNY and SVGAGI (reference sequence). The CDR3 is made up of 14 amino acids. The V and J ends lost 6 bases and 3 bases, in that order; junction bases with no gene match: 6. CDR3 sequence: CASRLAGVRYEQYF. The CDR3 bases are TGTGCCAGCAGATTAGCGGGGGTGCGCTACGAGCAGTACTTC.

The chain joins TRBV11-2 to TRBJ2-1, with 8 bases identical to TRBD2. The CDR3 is 15 amino acids. Losses at the gene ends were 3 bases for V and 7 bases for J; bases not matched to a gene: 8. Germline-derived CDR1 and CDR2 are SGHAT and FQNNGV. The CDR3 spells CASSLPGTRQNEQFF. The CDR3 nucleotides read TGTGCCAGCAGCTTGCCCGGGACTAGACAAAATGAGCAGTTCTTC.

J is TRBJ2-5 and V is TRBV6-6; D is unclear. Trimming left V 2 bases short and J 4 bases short, with 14 bases between. The CDR3 consists of 15 residues. Germline V gene data show CDR1 as MNHNY and CDR2 as SVGAGI (reference sequence). CDR3 loop: CASSYPHRTGETQYF. CDR3 DNA: TGTGCCAGCAGTTACCCACACCGCACTGGAGAGACCCAGTACTTC.